The T cell receptor beta chain under discussion was sequenced for a study of blood T cells in healthy people across ages. The overall study: When template switching was applied, about one barcoded beta molecule was captured per two T cells.

This clonotype was observed many times. What it recognizes is unknown. The CDR3 is 16 amino acids. Germline CDR1 MNHNY, CDR2 SVGAGI (reference sequence). The V and J ends lost 5 bases and 4 bases, in that order; junction bases with no gene match: 9. Regarding the study as a whole: Strong correlation linked observed beta diversity and percent naive T cells. Donors of long life had a larger count of naive CD4+ cells and greater diversity than aged donors.

The authors ran a second PCR of about 7 to 11 cycles using a sample-barcoded 5' primer and a J-beta primer mix. Template switching added a 12-random-nucleotide identifier to every cDNA molecule. Via MiXCR, TCRdb re-called the 5' RACE reads, giving one row per CDR3 protein. The sample has approximately 810,000 distinct CDR3 sequences, 25% to 30% seen once. The V call is TRBV6-6, the J call TRBJ2-3; 10 bases map to TRBD1. Sequenced input: blood. This clonotype was obtained from a woman of 80 years or more in good health. CDR3 residues: CASSLIGQGVPDTQYF. CDR3 coding DNA: TGTGCCAGCAGTCTGATCGGACAGGGGGTCCCAGATACGCAGTATTTT.